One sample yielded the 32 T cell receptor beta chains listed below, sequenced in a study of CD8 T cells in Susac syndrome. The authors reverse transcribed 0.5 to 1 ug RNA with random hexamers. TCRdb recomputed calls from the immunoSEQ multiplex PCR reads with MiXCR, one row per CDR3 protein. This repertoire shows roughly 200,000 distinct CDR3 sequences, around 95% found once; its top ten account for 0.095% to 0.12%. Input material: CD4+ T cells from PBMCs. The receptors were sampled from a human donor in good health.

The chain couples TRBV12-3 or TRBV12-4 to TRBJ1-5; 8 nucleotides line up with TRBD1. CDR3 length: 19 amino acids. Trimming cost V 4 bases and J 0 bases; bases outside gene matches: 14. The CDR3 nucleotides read TGTGCCAGCAGTTCATGGACAGGGACCACGGGACTTAGCAATCAGCCCCAGCATTTT. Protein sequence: CASSSWTGTTGLSNQPQHF.

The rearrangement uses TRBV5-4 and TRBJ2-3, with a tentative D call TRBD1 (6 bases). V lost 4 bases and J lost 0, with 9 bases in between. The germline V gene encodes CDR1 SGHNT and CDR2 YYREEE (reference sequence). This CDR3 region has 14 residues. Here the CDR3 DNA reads TGTGCCAGCAGCGGGGACACTAGCACAGATACGCAGTATTTT. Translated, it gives CASSGDTSTDTQYF. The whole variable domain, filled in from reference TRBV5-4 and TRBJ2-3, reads ETGVTQSPTHLIKTRGQQVTLRCSSQSGHNTVSWYQQALGQGPQFIFQYYREEENGRGNFPPRFSGLQFPNYSSELNVNALELDDSALYLCASSGDTSTDTQYFGPGTRLTVL.

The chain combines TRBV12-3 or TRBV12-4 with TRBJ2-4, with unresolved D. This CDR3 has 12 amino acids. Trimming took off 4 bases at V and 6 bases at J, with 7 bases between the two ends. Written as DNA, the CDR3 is TGTGCCAGCAGTTACGACCGAAACATTCAGTACTTC. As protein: CASSYDRNIQYF.

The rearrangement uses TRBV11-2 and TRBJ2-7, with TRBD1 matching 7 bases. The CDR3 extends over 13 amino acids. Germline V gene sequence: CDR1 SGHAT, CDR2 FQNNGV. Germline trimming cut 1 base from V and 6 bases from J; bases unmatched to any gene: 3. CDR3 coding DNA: TGTGCCAGCAGCTTAGGACAGGGTGGCGAGCAGTACTTC. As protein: CASSLGQGGEQYF.

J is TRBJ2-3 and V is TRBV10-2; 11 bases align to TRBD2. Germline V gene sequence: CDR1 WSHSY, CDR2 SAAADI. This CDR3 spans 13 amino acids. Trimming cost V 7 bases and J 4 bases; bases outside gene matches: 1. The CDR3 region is CASNSGGADTQYF. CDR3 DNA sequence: TGCGCCAGCAATAGCGGGGGGGCAGATACGCAGTATTTT.

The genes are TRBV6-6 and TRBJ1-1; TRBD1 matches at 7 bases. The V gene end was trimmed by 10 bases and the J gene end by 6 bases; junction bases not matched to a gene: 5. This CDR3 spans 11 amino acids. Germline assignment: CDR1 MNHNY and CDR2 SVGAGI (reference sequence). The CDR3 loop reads CATGQESEAFF. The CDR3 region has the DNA TGTGCCACCGGACAGGAATCTGAAGCTTTCTTT.

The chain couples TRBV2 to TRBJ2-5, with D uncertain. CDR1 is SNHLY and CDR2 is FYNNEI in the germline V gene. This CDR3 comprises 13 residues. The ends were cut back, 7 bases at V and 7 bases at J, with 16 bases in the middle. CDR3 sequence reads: CASKVNIGRTQYF. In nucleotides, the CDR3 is TGTGCCAGCAAAGTAAACATCGGGCGGACCCAGTACTTC.

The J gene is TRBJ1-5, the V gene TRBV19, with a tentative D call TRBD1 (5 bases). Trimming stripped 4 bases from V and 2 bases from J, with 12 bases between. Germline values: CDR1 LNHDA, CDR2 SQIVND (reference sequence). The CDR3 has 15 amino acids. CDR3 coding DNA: TGTGCCAGTAGTAGGGTCCAGGGAGGCAATCAGCCCCAGCATTTT. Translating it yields CASSRVQGGNQPQHF.

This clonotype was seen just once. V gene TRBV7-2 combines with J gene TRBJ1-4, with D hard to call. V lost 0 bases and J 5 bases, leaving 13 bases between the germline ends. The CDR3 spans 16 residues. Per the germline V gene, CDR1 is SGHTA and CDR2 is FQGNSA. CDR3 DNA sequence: TGTGCCAGCAGCTTAGCCGTCCCACCCACCAATGAAAAACTGTTTTTT. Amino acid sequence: CASSLAVPPTNEKLFF.

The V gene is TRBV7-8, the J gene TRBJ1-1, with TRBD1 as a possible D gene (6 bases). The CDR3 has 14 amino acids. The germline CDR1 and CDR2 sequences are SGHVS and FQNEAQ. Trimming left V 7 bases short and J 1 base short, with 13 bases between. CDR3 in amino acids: CASIRTETNTEAFF. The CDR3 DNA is TGTGCCAGCATCAGGACAGAGACGAACACTGAAGCTTTCTTT.

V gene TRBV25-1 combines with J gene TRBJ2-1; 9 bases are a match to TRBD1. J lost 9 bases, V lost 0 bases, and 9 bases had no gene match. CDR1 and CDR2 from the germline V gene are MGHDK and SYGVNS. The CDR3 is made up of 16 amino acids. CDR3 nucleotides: TGTGCCAGCAGTGAATATGGAGAGGGGACAGGGAGTGAGCAGTTCTTC. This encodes CASSEYGEGTGSEQFF.

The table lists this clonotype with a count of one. This CDR3 reads CASSLRGLAGEETQYF. CDR3 DNA: TGTGCCAGCAGCTTACGAGGACTAGCGGGAGAAGAGACCCAGTACTTC. This chain uses TRBV9 with TRBJ2-5, with 13 bases fitting TRBD2. CDR1 SGDLS and CDR2 YYNGEE come from the germline V gene. The CDR3 covers 16 residues. Trimming took 4 bases from V and 3 from J; bases not matched to a gene: 6.

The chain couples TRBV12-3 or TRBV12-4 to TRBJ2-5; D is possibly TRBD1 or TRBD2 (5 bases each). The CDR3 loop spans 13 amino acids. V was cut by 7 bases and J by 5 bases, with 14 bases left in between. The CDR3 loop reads CASKGTVAETQYF. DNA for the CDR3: TGTGCCAGCAAAGGGACGGTGGCGGAGACCCAGTACTTC.

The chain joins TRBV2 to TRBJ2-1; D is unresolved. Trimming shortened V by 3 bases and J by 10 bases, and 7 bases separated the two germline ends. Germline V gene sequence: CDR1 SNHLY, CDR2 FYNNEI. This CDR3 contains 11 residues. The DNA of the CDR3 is TGTGCCAGCAGTGAGTTTCGAGAGCAGTTCTTC. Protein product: CASSEFREQFF.

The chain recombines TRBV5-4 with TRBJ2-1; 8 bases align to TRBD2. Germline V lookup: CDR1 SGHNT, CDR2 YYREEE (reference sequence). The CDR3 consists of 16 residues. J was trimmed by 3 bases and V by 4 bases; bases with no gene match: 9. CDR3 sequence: CASSDTSGEFYNEQFF. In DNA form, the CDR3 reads TGTGCCAGCAGCGACACTAGCGGAGAATTCTACAATGAGCAGTTCTTC.

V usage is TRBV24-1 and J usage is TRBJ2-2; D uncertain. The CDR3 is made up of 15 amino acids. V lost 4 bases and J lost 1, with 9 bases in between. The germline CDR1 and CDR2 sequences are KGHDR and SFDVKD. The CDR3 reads CATSDPERNTGELFF. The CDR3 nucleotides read TGTGCCACCAGTGACCCCGAGCGGAACACCGGGGAGCTGTTTTTT.

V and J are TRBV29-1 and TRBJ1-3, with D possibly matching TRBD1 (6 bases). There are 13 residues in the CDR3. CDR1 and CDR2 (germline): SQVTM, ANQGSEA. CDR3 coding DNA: TGCAGTATTGAGGGGGGATCTGGAAACACCATATATTTT. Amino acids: CSIEGGSGNTIYF.

DNA for the CDR3: TGTGCCAGCAGCCAGTCCAATGCGGGAGGGCAGTTCTTC. It translates to CASSQSNAGGQFF. The chain couples TRBV4-2 to TRBJ2-1; 8 nucleotides agree with TRBD2. Germline CDR1 LGHNA, CDR2 YNFKEQ. Losses at the gene ends were 3 bases for V and 12 bases for J; bases not matched to a gene: 7. CDR3 length: 13 amino acids.

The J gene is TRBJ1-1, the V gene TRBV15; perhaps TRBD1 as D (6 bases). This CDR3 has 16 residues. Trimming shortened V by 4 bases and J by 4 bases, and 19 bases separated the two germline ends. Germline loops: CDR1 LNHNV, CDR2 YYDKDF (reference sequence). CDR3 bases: TGTGCCACCAGCAAAGATCTTATGACAGGTGGCACTGAAGCTTTCTTT. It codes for CATSKDLMTGGTEAFF.

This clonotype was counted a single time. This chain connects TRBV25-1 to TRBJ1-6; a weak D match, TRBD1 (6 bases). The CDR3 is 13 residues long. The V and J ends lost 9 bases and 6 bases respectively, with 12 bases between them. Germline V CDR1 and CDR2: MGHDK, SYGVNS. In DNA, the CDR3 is TGTGCCAGTACTACAGGGATTAATTCACCCCTCCACTTT. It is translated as CASTTGINSPLHF. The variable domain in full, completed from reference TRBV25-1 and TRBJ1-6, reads EADIYQTPRYLVIGTGKKITLECSQTMGHDKMYWYQQDPGMELHLIHYSYGVNSTEKGDLSSESTVSRIRTEHFPLTLESARPSHTSQYLCASTTGINSPLHFGNGTRLTVT.

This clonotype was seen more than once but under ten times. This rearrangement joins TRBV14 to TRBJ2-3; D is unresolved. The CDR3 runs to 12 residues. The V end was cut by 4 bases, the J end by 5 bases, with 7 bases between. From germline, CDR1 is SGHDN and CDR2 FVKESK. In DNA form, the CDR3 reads TGTGCCAGCAGCCCCACAAAAGATACGCAGTATTTT. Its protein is CASSPTKDTQYF.

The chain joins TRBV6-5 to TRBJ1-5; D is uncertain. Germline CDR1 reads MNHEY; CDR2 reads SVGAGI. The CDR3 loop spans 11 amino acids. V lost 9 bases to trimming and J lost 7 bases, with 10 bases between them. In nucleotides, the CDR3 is TGTGCCAGAGTCGGGAACCAGCCCCAGCATTTT. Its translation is CARVGNQPQHF.

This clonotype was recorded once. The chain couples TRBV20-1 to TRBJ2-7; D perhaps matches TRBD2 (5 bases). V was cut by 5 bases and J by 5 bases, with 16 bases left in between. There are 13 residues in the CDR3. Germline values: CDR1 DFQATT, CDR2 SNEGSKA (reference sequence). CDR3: CSAPSGIGNEQYF. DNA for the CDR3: TGCAGTGCTCCCTCGGGGATTGGAAACGAGCAGTACTTC.

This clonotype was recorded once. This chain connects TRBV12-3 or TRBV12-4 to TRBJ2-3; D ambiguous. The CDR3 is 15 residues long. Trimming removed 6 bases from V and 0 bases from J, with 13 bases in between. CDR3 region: CASSRTGLSTDTQYF. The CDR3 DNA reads TGTGCCAGCAGCAGAACCGGGCTTAGCACAGATACGCAGTATTTT.

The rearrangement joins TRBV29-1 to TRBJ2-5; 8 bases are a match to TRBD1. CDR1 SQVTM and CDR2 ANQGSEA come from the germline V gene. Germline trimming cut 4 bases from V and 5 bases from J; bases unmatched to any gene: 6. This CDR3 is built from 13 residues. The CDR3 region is CSVARGRTETQYF. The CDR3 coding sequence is TGCAGCGTTGCCAGGGGGCGTACGGAGACCCAGTACTTC.

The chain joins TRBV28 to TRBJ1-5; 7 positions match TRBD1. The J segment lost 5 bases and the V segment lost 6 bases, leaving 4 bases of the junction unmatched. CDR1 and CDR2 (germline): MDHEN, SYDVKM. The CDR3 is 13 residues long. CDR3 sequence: CASRWTGYQPQHF. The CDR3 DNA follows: TGTGCCAGCAGATGGACAGGCTATCAGCCCCAGCATTTT.

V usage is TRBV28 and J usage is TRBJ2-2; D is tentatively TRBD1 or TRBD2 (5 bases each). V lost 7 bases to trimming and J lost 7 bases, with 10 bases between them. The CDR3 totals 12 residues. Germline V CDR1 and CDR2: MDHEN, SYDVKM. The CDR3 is CASTLGVGELFF. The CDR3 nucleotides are TGTGCCAGCACCCTGGGGGTCGGGGAGCTGTTTTTT.

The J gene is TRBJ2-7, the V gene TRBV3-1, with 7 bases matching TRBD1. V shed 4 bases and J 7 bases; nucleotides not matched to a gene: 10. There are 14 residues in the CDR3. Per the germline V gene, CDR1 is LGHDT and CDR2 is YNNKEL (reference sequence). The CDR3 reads CASSPARRGWEQYF. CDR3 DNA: TGTGCCAGCAGCCCAGCTCGCAGGGGGTGGGAGCAGTACTTC.

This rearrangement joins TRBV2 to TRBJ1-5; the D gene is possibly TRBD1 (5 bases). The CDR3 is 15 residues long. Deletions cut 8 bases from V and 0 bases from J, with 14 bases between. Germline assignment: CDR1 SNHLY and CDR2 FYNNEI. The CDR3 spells CASEAGRISNQPQHF. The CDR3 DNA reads TGTGCCAGCGAGGCGGGGCGGATTAGCAATCAGCCCCAGCATTTT.

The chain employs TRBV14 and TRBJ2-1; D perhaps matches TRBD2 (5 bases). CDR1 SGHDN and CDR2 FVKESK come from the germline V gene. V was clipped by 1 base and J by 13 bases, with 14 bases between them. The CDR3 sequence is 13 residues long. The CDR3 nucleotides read TGTGCCAGCAGCCAAGCGGTTGTTAGCGCTCAGTTCTTC. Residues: CASSQAVVSAQFF.

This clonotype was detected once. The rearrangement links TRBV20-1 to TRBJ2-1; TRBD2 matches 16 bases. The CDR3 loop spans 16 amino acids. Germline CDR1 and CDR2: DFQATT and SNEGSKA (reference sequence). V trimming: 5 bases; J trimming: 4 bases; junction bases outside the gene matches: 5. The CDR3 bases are TGCAGTGCTGAGGGACTAGCGGGAGGGTGGTACAATGAGCAGTTCTTC. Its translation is CSAEGLAGGWYNEQFF.

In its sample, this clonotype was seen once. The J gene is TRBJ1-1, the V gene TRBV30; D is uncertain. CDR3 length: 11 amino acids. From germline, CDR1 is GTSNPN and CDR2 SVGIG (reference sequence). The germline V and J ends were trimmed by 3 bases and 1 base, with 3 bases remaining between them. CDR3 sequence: CAWRGNTEAFF. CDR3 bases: TGTGCCTGGAGGGGGAACACTGAAGCTTTCTTT. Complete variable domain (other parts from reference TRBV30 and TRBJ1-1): SQTIHQWPATLVQPVGSPLSLECTVEGTSNPNLYWYRQAAGRGLQLLFYSVGIGQISSEVPQNLSASRPQDRQFILSSKKLLLSDSGFYLCAWRGNTEAFFGQGTRLTVV.